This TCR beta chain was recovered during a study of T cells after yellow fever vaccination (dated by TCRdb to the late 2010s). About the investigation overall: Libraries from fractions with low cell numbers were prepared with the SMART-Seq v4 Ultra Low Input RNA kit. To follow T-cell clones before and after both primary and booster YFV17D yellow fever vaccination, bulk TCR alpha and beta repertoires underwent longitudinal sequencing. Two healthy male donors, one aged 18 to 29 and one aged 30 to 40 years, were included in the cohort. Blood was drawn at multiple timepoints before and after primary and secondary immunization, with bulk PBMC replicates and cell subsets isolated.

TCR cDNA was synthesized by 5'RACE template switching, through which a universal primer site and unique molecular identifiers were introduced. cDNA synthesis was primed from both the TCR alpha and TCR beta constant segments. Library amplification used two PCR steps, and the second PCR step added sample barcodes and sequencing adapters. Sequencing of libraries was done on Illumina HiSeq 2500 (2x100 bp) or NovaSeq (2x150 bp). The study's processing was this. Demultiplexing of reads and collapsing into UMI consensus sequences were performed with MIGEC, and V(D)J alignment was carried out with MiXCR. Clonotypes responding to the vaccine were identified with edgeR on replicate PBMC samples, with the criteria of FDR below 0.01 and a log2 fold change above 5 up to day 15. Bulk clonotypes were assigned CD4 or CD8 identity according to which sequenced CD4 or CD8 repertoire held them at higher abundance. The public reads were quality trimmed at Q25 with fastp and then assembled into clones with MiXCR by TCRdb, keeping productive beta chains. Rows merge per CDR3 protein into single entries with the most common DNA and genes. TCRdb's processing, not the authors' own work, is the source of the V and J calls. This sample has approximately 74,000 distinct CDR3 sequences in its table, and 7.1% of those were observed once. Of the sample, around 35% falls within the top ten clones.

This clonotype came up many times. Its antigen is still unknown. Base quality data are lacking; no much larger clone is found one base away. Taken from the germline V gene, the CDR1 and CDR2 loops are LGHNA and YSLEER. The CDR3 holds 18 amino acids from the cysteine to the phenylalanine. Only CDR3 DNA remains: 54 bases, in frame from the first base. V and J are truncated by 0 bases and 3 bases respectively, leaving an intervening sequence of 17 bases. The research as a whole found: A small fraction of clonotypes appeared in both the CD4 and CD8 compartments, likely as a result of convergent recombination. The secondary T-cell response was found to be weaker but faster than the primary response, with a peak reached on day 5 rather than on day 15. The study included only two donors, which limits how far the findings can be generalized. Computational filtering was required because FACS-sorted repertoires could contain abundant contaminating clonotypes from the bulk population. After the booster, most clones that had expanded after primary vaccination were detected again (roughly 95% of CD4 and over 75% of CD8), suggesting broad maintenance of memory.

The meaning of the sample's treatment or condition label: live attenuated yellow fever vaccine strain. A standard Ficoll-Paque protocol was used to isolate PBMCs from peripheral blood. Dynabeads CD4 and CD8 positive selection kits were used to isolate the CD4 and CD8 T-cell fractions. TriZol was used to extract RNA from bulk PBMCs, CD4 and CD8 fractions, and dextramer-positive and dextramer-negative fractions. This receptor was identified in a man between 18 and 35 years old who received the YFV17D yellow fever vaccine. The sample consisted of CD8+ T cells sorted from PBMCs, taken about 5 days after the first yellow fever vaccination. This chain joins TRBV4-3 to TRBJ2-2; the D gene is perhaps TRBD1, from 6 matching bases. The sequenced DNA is TGCGCCAGCAGCCAAGAGGTGTCGGGCAGGGGCGACACCGGGGAGCTGTTTTTT. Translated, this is CASSQEVSGRGDTGELFF.